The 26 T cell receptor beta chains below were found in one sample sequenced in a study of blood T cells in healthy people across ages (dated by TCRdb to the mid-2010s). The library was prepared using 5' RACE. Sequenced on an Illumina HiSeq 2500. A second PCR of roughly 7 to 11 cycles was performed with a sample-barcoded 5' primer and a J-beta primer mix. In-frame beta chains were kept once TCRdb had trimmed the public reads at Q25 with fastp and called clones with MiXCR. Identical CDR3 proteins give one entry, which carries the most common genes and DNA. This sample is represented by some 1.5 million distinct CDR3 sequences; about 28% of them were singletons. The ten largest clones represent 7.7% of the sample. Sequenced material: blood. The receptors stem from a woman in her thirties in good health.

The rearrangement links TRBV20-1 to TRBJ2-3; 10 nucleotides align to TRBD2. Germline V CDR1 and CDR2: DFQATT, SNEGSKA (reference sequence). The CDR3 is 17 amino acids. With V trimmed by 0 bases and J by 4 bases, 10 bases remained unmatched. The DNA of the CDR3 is TGCAGTGCTAGAGATCTGGCTAGCGGGAGCCTTGCAGATACGCAGTATTTT. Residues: CSARDLASGSLADTQYF.

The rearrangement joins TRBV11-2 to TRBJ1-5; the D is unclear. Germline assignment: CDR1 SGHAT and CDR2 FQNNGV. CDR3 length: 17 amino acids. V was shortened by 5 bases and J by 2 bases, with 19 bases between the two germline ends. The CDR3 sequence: CASSADIGNYGNQPQHF. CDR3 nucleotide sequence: TGTGCCAGCAGCGCCGACATCGGAAATTATGGCAATCAGCCCCAGCATTTT. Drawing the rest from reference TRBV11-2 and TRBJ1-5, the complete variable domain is EAGVAQSPRYKIIEKRQSVAFWCNPISGHATLYWYQQILGQGPKLLIQFQNNGVVDDSQLPKDRFSAERLKGVDSTLKIQPAKLEDSAVYLCASSADIGNYGNQPQHFGDGTRLSIL.

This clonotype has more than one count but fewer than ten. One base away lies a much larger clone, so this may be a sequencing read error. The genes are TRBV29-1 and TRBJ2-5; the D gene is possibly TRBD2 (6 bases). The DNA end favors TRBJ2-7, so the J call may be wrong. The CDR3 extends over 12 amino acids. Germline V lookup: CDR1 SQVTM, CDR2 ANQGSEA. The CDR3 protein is CSVARDCYEQYF. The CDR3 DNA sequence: TGCAGCGTTGCCCGGGACTGCTACGAGCAGTACTTC.

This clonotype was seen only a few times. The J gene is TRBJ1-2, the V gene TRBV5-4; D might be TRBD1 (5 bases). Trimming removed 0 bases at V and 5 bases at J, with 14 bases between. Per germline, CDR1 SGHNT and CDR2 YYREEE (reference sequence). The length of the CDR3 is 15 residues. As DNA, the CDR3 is TGTGCCAGCAGCTTGGGCGGAGGCGGGGGTTATGGCTACACCTTC. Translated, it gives CASSLGGGGGYGYTF. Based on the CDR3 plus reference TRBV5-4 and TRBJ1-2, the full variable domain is ETGVTQSPTHLIKTRGQQVTLRCSSQSGHNTVSWYQQALGQGPQFIFQYYREEENGRGNFPPRFSGLQFPNYSSELNVNALELDDSALYLCASSLGGGGGYGYTFGSGTRLTVV.

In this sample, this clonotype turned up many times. As DNA, the CDR3 is TGTGCCAGCAGTCCCCCCACAGCCACAGGGACCTACGAGCAGTACTTC. Residues: CASSPPTATGTYEQYF. The rearrangement joins TRBV12-3 or TRBV12-4 to TRBJ2-7; possible D gene TRBD1, 6 bases. CDR3 length: 16 residues. The V end lost 5 bases, the J end lost 2 bases, and 19 bases lay between the germline ends.

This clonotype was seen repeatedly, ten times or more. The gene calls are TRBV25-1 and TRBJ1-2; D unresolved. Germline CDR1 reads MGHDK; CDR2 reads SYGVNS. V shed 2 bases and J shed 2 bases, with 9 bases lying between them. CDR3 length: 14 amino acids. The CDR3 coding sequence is TGTGCCAGCAGTGAACGCCGTTTCAACTATGGCTACACCTTC. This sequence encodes CASSERRFNYGYTF.

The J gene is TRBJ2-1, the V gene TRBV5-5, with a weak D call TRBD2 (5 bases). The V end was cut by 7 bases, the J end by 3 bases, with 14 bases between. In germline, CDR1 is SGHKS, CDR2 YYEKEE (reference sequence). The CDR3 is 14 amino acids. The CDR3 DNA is TGTGCCAGCCTGAGGGTAGAGGACTACAATGAGCAGTTCTTC. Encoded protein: CASLRVEDYNEQFF.

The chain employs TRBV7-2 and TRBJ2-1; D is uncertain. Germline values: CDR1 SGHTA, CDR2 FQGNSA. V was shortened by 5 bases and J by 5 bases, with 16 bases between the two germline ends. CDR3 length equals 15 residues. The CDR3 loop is CASSGQVTRHNEQFF. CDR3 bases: TGTGCCAGCAGCGGTCAGGTCACAAGACACAATGAGCAGTTCTTC.

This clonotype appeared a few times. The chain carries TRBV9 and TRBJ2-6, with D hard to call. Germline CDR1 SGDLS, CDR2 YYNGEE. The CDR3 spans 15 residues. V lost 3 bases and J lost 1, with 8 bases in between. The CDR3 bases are TGTGCCAGCAGCGCACAGTATTCTGGGGCCAACGTCCTGACTTTC. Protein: CASSAQYSGANVLTF.

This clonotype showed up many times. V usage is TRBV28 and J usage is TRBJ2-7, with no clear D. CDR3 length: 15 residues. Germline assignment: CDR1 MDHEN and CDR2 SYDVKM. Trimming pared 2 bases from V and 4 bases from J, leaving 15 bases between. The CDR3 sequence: CASSLPVGNGYEQYF. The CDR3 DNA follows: TGTGCCAGCAGTTTACCCGTAGGGAACGGGTACGAGCAGTACTTC.

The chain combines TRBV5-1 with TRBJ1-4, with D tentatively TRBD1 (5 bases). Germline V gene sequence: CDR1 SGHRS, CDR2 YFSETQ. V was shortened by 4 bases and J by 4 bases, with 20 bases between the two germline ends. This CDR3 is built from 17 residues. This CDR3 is CASSRGETDRRNEKLFF. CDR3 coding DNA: TGCGCCAGCAGCCGGGGGGAGACGGACCGACGTAATGAAAAACTGTTTTTT.

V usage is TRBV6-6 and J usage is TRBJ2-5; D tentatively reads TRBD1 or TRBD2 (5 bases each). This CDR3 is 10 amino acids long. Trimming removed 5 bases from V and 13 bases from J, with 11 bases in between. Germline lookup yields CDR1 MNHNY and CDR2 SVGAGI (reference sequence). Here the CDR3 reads CASSPEGTYF. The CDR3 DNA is TGTGCCAGCAGTCCCGAGGGGACGTACTTC.

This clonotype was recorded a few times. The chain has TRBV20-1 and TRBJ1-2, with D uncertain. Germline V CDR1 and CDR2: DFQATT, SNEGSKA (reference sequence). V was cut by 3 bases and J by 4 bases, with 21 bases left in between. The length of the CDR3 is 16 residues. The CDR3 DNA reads TGCAGTGCTAGGCGGAGAGACCTATTCCAGACCTATGGCTACACCTTC. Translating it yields CSARRRDLFQTYGYTF.

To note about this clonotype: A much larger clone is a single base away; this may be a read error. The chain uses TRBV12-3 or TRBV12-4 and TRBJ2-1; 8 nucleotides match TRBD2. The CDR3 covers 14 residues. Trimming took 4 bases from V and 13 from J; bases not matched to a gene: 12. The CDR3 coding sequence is TGTGCCAGCAGTTCCCGGGAGGGCCAGGAGACCCAGTTCTTC. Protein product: CASSSREGQETQFF.

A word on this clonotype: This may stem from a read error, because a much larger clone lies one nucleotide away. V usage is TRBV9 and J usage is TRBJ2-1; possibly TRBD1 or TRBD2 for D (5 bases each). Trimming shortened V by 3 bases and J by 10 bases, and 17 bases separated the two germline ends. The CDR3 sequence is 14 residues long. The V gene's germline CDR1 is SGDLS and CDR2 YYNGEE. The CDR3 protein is CASSAGTKPYEQFF. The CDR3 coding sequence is TGTGCCAGCAGCGCCGGGACCAAGCCCTACGAGCAGTTCTTC.

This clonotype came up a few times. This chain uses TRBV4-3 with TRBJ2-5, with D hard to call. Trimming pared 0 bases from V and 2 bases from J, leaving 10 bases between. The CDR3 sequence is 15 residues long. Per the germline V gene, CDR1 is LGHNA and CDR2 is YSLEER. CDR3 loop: CASSQDPGSQETQYF. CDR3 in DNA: TGCGCCAGCAGCCAAGACCCCGGGTCGCAAGAGACCCAGTACTTC.

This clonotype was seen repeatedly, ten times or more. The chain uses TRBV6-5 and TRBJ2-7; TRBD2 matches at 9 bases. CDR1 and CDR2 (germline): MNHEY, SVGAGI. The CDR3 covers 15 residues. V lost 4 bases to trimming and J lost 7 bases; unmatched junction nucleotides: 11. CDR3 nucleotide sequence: TGTGCCAGCAGTTCTTTGGCGGGAGGGCCGAAGGAGCAGTACTTC. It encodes CASSSLAGGPKEQYF.

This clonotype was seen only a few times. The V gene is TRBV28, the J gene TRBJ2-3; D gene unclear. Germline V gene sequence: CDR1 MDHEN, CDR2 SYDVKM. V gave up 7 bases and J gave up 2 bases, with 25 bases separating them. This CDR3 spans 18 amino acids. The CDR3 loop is CASTLRADSPAHTDTQYF. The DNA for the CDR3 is TGTGCCAGCACCCTAAGGGCAGATTCCCCGGCGCACACAGATACGCAGTATTTT.

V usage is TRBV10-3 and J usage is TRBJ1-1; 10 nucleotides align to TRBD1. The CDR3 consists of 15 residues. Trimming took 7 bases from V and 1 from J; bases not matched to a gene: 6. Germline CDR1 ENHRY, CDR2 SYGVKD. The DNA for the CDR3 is TGTGCCATCAATGGACAGGGGGGTAGGAACACTGAAGCTTTCTTT. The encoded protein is CAINGQGGRNTEAFF.

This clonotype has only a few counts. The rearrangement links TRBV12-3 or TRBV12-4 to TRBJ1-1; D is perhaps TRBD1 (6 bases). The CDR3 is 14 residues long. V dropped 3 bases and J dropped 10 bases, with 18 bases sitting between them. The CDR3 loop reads CASSLSGEARAAFF. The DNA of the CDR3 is TGTGCCAGCAGTTTGTCAGGGGAGGCCCGGGCAGCTTTCTTT.

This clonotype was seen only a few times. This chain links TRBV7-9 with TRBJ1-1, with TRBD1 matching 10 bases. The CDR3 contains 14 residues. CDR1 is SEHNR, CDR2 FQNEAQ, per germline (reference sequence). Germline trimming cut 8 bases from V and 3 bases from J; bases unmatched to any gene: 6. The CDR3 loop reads CASGLGQGYTEAFF. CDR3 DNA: TGTGCCAGCGGACTGGGACAGGGGTACACTGAAGCTTTCTTT.

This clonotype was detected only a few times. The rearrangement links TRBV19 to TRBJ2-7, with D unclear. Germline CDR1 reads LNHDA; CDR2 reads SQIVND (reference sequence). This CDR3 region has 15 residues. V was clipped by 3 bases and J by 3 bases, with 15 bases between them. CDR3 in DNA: TGTGCCAGTAGTATTTCCCTGGGGATCATCTACGAGCAGTACTTC. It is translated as CASSISLGIIYEQYF.

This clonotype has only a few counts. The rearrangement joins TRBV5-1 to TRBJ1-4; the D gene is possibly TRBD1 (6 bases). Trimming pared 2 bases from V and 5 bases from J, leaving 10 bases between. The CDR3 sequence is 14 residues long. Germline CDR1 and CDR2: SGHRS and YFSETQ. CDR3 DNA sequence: TGCGCCAGCAGCTTTGCGCAGGGGAATGAAAAACTGTTTTTT. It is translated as CASSFAQGNEKLFF.

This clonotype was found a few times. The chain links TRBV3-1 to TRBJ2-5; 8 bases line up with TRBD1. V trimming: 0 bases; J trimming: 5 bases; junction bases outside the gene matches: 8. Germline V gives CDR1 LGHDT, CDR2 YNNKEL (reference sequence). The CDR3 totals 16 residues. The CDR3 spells CASSQEGTGWGETQYF. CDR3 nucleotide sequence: TGTGCCAGCAGCCAAGAAGGGACAGGTTGGGGGGAGACCCAGTACTTC.

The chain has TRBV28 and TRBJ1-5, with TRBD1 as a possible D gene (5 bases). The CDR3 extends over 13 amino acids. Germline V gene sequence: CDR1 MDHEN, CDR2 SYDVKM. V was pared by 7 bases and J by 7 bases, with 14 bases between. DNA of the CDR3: TGTGCCAGCAAAGCGGGGGGGGAACAGCCCCAGCATTTT. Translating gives CASKAGGEQPQHF.

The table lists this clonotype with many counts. The CDR3 spells CSVETSPQSFGEQFF. The CDR3 nucleotides read TGCAGCGTCGAGACTAGTCCCCAATCTTTCGGTGAGCAGTTCTTC. The chain is built from TRBV29-1 and TRBJ2-1; perhaps TRBD2 as D (6 bases). Trimming cost V 6 bases and J 9 bases, with 24 bases left between them. Per the germline V gene, CDR1 is SQVTM and CDR2 is ANQGSEA. The CDR3 runs to 15 residues.